This TCR beta chain was sequenced in a study of blood T cells in healthy people across ages. The study, taken as a whole, reports: More naive CD4+ cells and higher diversity marked long-lived donors relative to aged donors.

This CDR3 comprises 15 residues. Germline loops: CDR1 SGHTA, CDR2 FQGNSA. Trimming at V came to 3 bases and at J to 9 bases, leaving 13 bases not matched to a gene. This clonotype was observed once. Its target is not known. The use of a sample-barcoded 5' primer and a J-beta primer mix characterized a second PCR of about 7 to 12 cycles. Researchers report that a template-switch adaptor with 12 random nucleotides tagged each cDNA molecule. From the 5' RACE reads, TCRdb called clonotypes with MiXCR, one entry per CDR3 protein. This table has about 970,000 distinct CDR3 sequences, around 54% appearing once.

The sequenced sample consisted of blood. The chain links TRBV7-2 to TRBJ2-5, with 7 nucleotides matching TRBD1. This clonotype originated in a woman aged 55-70 years in good health. DNA of the CDR3: TGTGCCAGCAGCTTCGGGACAGCTGGCAGTGGGGCCCAGTACTTC. Translation gives CASSFGTAGSGAQYF.